This entry is about one TCR beta chain. The data were produced by immunoSEQ multiplex PCR, yet TCRdb's version contains in-frame clones alone and is incomplete. The table shows some 150,000 clones, with about 86% occurring only once. V was clipped by 5 bases and J by 9 bases, with 10 bases between them. The length of the CDR3 is 11 residues. CDR1 and CDR2 from the germline V gene are SNHLY and FYNNEI. This sample was included in a study of blood T cell repertoires in COVID-19. Participant-reported clinical history was the basis for cohort assignment. The rearrangement uses TRBV2 and TRBJ1-1; the D gene is possibly TRBD1 (6 bases). The sequenced sample consisted of PBMCs or T cells enriched from blood (not recorded which). This sequence was found in a middle-aged man who had recovered from COVID-19. The DNA of the CDR3 is TGTGCCAGCAGTACCGGGACAAAAGCTTTCTTT. Translating it yields CASSTGTKAFF.